Sequencing of this T cell receptor (beta chain) was carried out in a study of blood T cell repertoires in COVID-19. The overall study: The United States, Italy and Spain provided the acute and convalescent COVID-19 samples.

Source study methods: Using reference gene primer amplification, nucleated cell counts were estimated. Repertoires were generated with immunoSEQ multiplex PCR, while TCRdb's copy carries only in-frame clones and drops some. V and J calls and clone size are given by that table; D and trimming were obtained from the DNA. The repertoire has hundreds of thousands of clones, about 90% of them found once; the top ten carry about 1.5%. Clinical history reported by participants formed the basis on which cohorts were assigned. The TCR sequence derives from a woman aged 18 to 35 with acute COVID-19. Source material: PBMCs or T cells enriched from blood (not recorded which).

The CDR3 sequence: CASSLASDEQFF. Written as DNA, the CDR3 is TGTGCCAGCAGCTTAGCTAGCGATGAGCAGTTCTTC. The chain joins TRBV11-2 to TRBJ2-1, with D perhaps TRBD2 (6 bases). The CDR3 is made up of 12 amino acids. Germline V gene sequence: CDR1 SGHAT, CDR2 FQNNGV. V was cut by 1 base and J by 8 bases, with 6 bases left in between.